The T cell receptor (beta chain) described here comes from a study of blood T cell repertoires in COVID-19. CDR1 and CDR2 (germline): MNHEY, SVGEGT. CDR3 length: 14 amino acids. Trimming removed 5 bases from V and 0 bases from J, with 9 bases in between. Generated by immunoSEQ multiplex PCR, the TCRdb table keeps only in-frame clones and is missing some. In the table there are 65,000 to 85,000 clones, over 70% of which are singletons. This chain joins TRBV6-2 or TRBV6-3 and TRBJ2-3; the D is unclear. The sequenced material came from peripheral blood. The source is a human donor in a cohort sampled during active COVID-19. The CDR3 reads CASSPLSSTDTQYF. DNA for the CDR3: TGTGCCAGCAGTCCCTTGAGTAGCACAGATACGCAGTATTTT.